These 11 T cell receptor beta chains were all obtained from the same sample, sequenced in a study of TIL therapy for anti-PD-1-resistant metastatic lung cancer. Sequencing used immunoSEQ v3. Libraries were prepared by immunoSEQ multiplex PCR; TCRdb keeps only in-frame clonotypes and omits some of them. The sample consists of under 3,000 clones, roughly 73% of them appearing once. Time point in this sample: pre-treatment sample, taken before nivolumab and TIL therapy. The tumor samples were excised metastases, mostly pleural nodules or supraclavicular lymph nodes. The specimen was tumor tissue, collected at baseline. The source of these receptors is a person between 25 and 79 years old with non-small cell lung cancer. Some clones in this sample may be carry-over from other donors' samples.

V gene TRBV19 combines with J gene TRBJ2-2; weak D call: TRBD2 (6 bases). In germline, CDR1 is LNHDA, CDR2 SQIVND (reference sequence). This CDR3 comprises 16 residues. Trimming shortened V by 1 base and J by 1 base, and 10 bases separated the two germline ends. CDR3 sequence reads: CASSIANSGNTGELFF. CDR3 coding DNA: TGTGCCAGTAGTATAGCTAATAGCGGGAACACCGGGGAGCTGTTTTTT.

CDR3 loop: CASSQDTGNEQFF. In DNA form, the CDR3 reads TGCGCCAGCAGCCAAGATACCGGGAATGAGCAGTTCTTC. This chain joins TRBV4-3 and TRBJ2-1; D is unresolved. The germline V gene has CDR1 LGHNA and CDR2 YSLEER. V was trimmed by 0 bases and J by 7 bases, leaving 7 bases between them. The CDR3 is 13 amino acids.

This chain uses TRBV28 with TRBJ1-5; D might be TRBD1 (5 bases). This CDR3 comprises 14 residues. Trimming removed 3 bases from V and 1 base from J, with 7 bases in between. Germline V CDR1 and CDR2: MDHEN, SYDVKM. CDR3 loop: CASSLRGSNQPQHF. CDR3 DNA sequence: TGTGCCAGCAGTTTGAGGGGAAGCAATCAGCCCCAGCATTTT. The full variable domain, with the rest looked up from reference TRBV28 and TRBJ1-5, is DVKVTQSSRYLVKRTGEKVFLECVQDMDHENMFWYRQDPGLGLRLIYFSYDVKMKEKGDIPEGYSVSREKKERFSLILESASTNQTSMYLCASSLRGSNQPQHFGDGTRLSIL.

This chain links TRBV9 with TRBJ2-3; tentative D call: TRBD2 (5 bases). CDR3 length: 12 residues. CDR1 and CDR2 from the germline V gene are SGDLS and YYNGEE. Trimming removed 3 bases at V and 10 bases at J, with 12 bases between. The CDR3 region is CASSAPLGSQYF. CDR3 nucleotides: TGTGCCAGCAGCGCCCCACTAGGGTCGCAGTATTTT.

J is TRBJ1-1 and V is TRBV7-2; no clear D gene. Germline V gene sequence: CDR1 SGHTA, CDR2 FQGNSA. The CDR3 contains 13 residues. V was pared by 4 bases and J by 4 bases, with 10 bases between. As DNA, the CDR3 is TGTGCCAGCAGCTCTAAATCCGGCACTGAAGCTTTCTTT. It is translated as CASSSKSGTEAFF.

Comment on this clone: At one end, the junction sequence differs from germline, possibly due to a read error. At the DNA level, this CDR3 is encoded by other sequences in the same sample as well. The chain combines TRBV19 with TRBJ1-5, with D possibly matching TRBD1 (6 bases). CDR1 LNHDA and CDR2 SQIVND come from the germline V gene (reference sequence). The CDR3 has 13 residues. The CDR3 coding sequence is TGTGCCAGTAGTACCACCCGAGGACAGCCCCAGCATTTC. This sequence encodes CASSTTRGQPQHF.

The CDR3 region is CASSLGTRTGETYGYTF. The CDR3 coding sequence is TGTGCCAGCAGTTTGGGCACCCGGACAGGGGAGACATATGGCTACACCTTC. This chain joins TRBV28 and TRBJ1-2; 9 bases are shared with TRBD1. Germline-derived CDR1 and CDR2 are MDHEN and SYDVKM. Losses at the gene ends were 3 bases for V and 5 bases for J; bases not matched to a gene: 13. The length of the CDR3 is 17 residues.

The rearrangement uses TRBV2 and TRBJ1-2; D is ambiguous. Germline V gives CDR1 SNHLY, CDR2 FYNNEI. The CDR3 spans 12 residues. Trimming shortened V by 6 bases and J by 7 bases, and 12 bases separated the two germline ends. CDR3 amino acids: CASSRGVGGYTF. The CDR3 region has the DNA TGTGCCAGCAGCCGCGGAGTCGGTGGCTACACCTTC.

V usage is TRBV5-6 and J usage is TRBJ1-2; TRBD1 is a possible D gene (5 bases). The germline V gene has CDR1 SGHDT and CDR2 YYEEEE. This CDR3 has 14 amino acids. Trimming pared 4 bases from V and 1 base from J, leaving 11 bases between. The CDR3 reads CASSQSGRNYGYTF. CDR3 DNA sequence: TGTGCCAGCAGCCAGTCGGGGCGTAACTATGGCTACACCTTC.

V and J are TRBV19 and TRBJ2-3, with 10 positions matching TRBD2. The ends lost 5 bases at V and 5 bases at J; junction bases unmatched: 4. The germline V gene has CDR1 LNHDA and CDR2 SQIVND (reference sequence). This CDR3 spans 14 amino acids. The CDR3 coding sequence is TGTGCCAGTAGTGCCGTAGCGGGGGGAGATACGCAGTATTTT. It specifies CASSAVAGGDTQYF.

By proportion, this clone is large. The chain carries TRBV5-4 and TRBJ2-2; D remains ambiguous. The CDR3 runs 16 residues. Trimming removed 3 bases at V and 1 base at J, with 13 bases between. Germline V gene data show CDR1 as SGHNT and CDR2 as YYREEE (reference sequence). CDR3 amino acids: CASSYAGRVNTGELFF. In nucleotides, the CDR3 is TGTGCCAGCAGCTACGCAGGACGGGTGAACACCGGGGAGCTGTTTTTT.